The 23 T cell receptor beta chains listed next were all sequenced from one sample in a study of cytomegalovirus exposure and HLA in healthy donors. Amplification used 60 Vbeta primers and 13 Jbeta primers. Assay used: immunoSEQ multiplex PCR; TCRdb lists only in-frame clones, some missing. The sample carries 70,000 to 95,000 clones, around 62% recorded once. The sequenced sample was PBMCs. The receptors derive from a woman in her 30s in good health and CMV-seropositive.

This clone appeared a single time. V gene TRBV5-5 combines with J gene TRBJ2-3; D call uncertain. The CDR3 has 12 amino acids. Germline loops: CDR1 SGHKS, CDR2 YYEKEE (reference sequence). The V end lost 3 bases, the J end lost 6 bases, and 8 bases lay between the germline ends. For the CDR3, the DNA is TGTGCCAGCAGCTCGAGTTTGGATACGCAGTATTTT. Encoded protein: CASSSSLDTQYF.

The chain links TRBV7-2 to TRBJ2-1; possible D gene TRBD1, 6 bases. Germline CDR1 SGHTA, CDR2 FQGNSA. The CDR3 consists of 17 residues. V lost 2 bases and J lost 4, with 18 bases in between. The CDR3 sequence is CASSLRSGQRIYNEQFF. CDR3 bases: TGTGCCAGCAGCTTAAGGTCGGGACAACGAATATACAATGAGCAGTTCTTC.

This clone occurred a few times. The chain links TRBV4-1 to TRBJ1-5; D unclear. V was shortened by 0 bases and J by 6 bases, with 15 bases between the two germline ends. Per the germline V gene, CDR1 is MGHRA and CDR2 is YSYEKL. There are 16 residues in the CDR3. CDR3 region: CASSQDSLAGGQPQHF. CDR3 bases: TGCGCCAGCAGCCAAGATAGTCTGGCGGGCGGTCAGCCCCAGCATTTT.

This chain links TRBV6-6 with TRBJ1-3, with D possibly TRBD1 on 5 matching bases. Trimming cost V 4 bases and J 4 bases, with 5 bases left between them. Germline values: CDR1 MNHNY, CDR2 SVGAGI (reference sequence). The CDR3 runs to 12 residues. DNA of the CDR3: TGTGCCAGCAGTTCAGGGGGAAACACCATATATTTT. Its translation is CASSSGGNTIYF.

The chain recombines TRBV19 with TRBJ2-3, with 15 bases that match TRBD2. The ends lost 4 bases at V and 3 bases at J; junction bases unmatched: 2. The CDR3 totals 16 residues. CDR1 is LNHDA and CDR2 is SQIVND in the germline V gene (reference sequence). Here the CDR3 DNA reads TGTGCCAGTAGTAGGGGACTAGCGGGGGGAACAGATACGCAGTATTTT. Protein product: CASSRGLAGGTDTQYF.

The CDR3 DNA is TGTGCCAGCAGACCGGGACAGGGGGTTTCACCCCTCCACTTT. Translation gives CASRPGQGVSPLHF. The rearrangement joins TRBV6-6 to TRBJ1-6; 11 nucleotides align to TRBD1. Germline trimming cut 6 bases from V and 9 bases from J; bases unmatched to any gene: 4. Germline V gives CDR1 MNHNY, CDR2 SVGAGI (reference sequence). CDR3 size: 14 residues.

V gene TRBV7-2 combines with J gene TRBJ2-1, with 9 bases aligning to TRBD2. The V gene's germline CDR1 is SGHTA and CDR2 FQGNSA. The trim removed 4 bases at V and 5 bases at J, leaving 12 bases unmatched. The length of the CDR3 is 17 residues. DNA of the CDR3: TGTGCCAGCAGCTCCGGGTTGGGCGGGGGGGTCCACAATGAGCAGTTCTTC. It codes for CASSSGLGGGVHNEQFF.

This chain links TRBV9 with TRBJ2-1, with 8 positions matching TRBD2. The germline CDR1 and CDR2 sequences are SGDLS and YYNGEE. After removal of 2 bases from V and 5 bases from J, the junction contained 6 bases not matched to a gene. The CDR3 extends over 15 amino acids. The CDR3 protein is CASSVGGASHNEQFF. The DNA of the CDR3 is TGTGCCAGCAGCGTCGGGGGGGCCAGCCACAATGAGCAGTTCTTC.

This clone was counted only a few times. The chain joins TRBV7-2 to TRBJ1-1, with D possibly matching TRBD1 (5 bases). From germline, CDR1 is SGHTA and CDR2 FQGNSA. CDR3 length: 14 residues. Trimming took off 7 bases at V and 5 bases at J, with 17 bases between the two ends. The DNA of the CDR3 is TGTGCCAGCAACCCTCAGGGAATGAGAACTGAAGCTTTCTTT. Translation gives CASNPQGMRTEAFF.

This clone was recorded only once. This chain connects TRBV7-2 to TRBJ1-2; D ambiguous. Per the germline V gene, CDR1 is SGHTA and CDR2 is FQGNSA. Trimming removed 1 base from V and 0 bases from J, with 12 bases in between. The CDR3 loop spans 16 amino acids. Written as DNA, the CDR3 is TGTGCCAGCAGCTTAGTGGGTGGTCAGGCTAACTATGGCTACACCTTC. Amino acid sequence: CASSLVGGQANYGYTF.

The chain has TRBV21-1 and TRBJ1-3. TRBV21-1 is a known pseudogene. This CDR3 has 16 amino acids. As DNA, the CDR3 is TGTGCCAGCAGCAAGGGTACGGGTCTCTCTGGAAACACCATATATTTT. Encoded protein: CASSKGTGLSGNTIYF.

The V gene is TRBV15, the J gene TRBJ1-3; TRBD1 agrees at 8 bases. V lost 2 bases, J lost 0 bases, and 6 bases stayed unmatched. The CDR3 runs to 17 residues. Germline CDR1 reads LNHNV; CDR2 reads YYDKDF (reference sequence). CDR3 DNA sequence: TGTGCCACCAGCAGATCAGGGACAGGAGACTCTGGAAACACCATATATTTT. It translates to CATSRSGTGDSGNTIYF. Filled out from reference TRBV15 and TRBJ1-3, the complete variable domain reads DAMVIQNPRYQVTQFGKPVTLSCSQTLNHNVMYWYQQKSSQAPKLLFHYYDKDFNNEADTPDNFQSRRPNTSFCFLDIRSPGLGDTAMYLCATSRSGTGDSGNTIYFGEGSWLTVV.

This clone was seen repeatedly, ten times or more. Other nucleotide sequences in the sample specify the same CDR3. The genes are TRBV6-1 and TRBJ1-5, with D possibly being TRBD1 (6 bases). The CDR3 runs to 15 residues. V gave up 6 bases and J gave up 0 bases, with 12 bases separating them. In germline, CDR1 is MNHNS, CDR2 SASEGT. The CDR3 protein is CASSPGQFSNQPQHF. CDR3 nucleotide sequence: TGTGCCAGCAGCCCCGGACAGTTTAGCAATCAGCCCCAGCATTTT.

The chain carries TRBV27 and TRBJ2-7, with 7 bases aligning to TRBD1. Per the germline V gene, CDR1 is MNHEY and CDR2 is SMNVEV (reference sequence). Losses at the gene ends were 6 bases for V and 2 bases for J; bases not matched to a gene: 10. The CDR3 spans 15 residues. The CDR3 loop is CASSGYRDSTYEQYF. The CDR3 nucleotides are TGTGCCAGCAGCGGATATCGGGACAGCACCTACGAGCAGTACTTC.

The chain recombines TRBV6-5 with TRBJ1-2; 10 bases match TRBD1. The length of the CDR3 is 13 residues. V trimming: 6 bases; J trimming: 6 bases; junction bases outside the gene matches: 4. CDR1 is MNHEY and CDR2 is SVGAGI in the germline V gene. This chain's CDR3 is CASRTGGGNGYTF. In DNA, the CDR3 is TGTGCCAGCAGGACAGGGGGCGGAAATGGCTACACCTTC.

This chain uses TRBV9 with TRBJ1-1; D is possibly TRBD1 (5 bases). The CDR3 extends over 15 amino acids. V was clipped by 0 bases and J by 6 bases, with 15 bases between them. Looked up from germline, CDR1 is SGDLS and CDR2 is YYNGEE. CDR3 residues: CASSVVTGGYPEAFF. The DNA for the CDR3 is TGTGCCAGCAGCGTAGTGACGGGGGGATACCCTGAAGCTTTCTTT.

This clone was counted a few times. The same CDR3 is also encoded by other DNA sequences in this sample. V usage is TRBV18 and J usage is TRBJ2-5, with 12 nucleotides matching TRBD1. Germline values: CDR1 KGHSH, CDR2 LQKENI. The CDR3 contains 15 residues. The V gene end was trimmed by 3 bases and the J gene end by 4 bases; junction bases not matched to a gene: 3. The CDR3 DNA reads TGTGCCAGCTCACCGGGACAGGGGGCTGGAGAGACCCAGTACTTC. Its protein is CASSPGQGAGETQYF.

CDR3 nucleotide sequence: TGTGCCAGCAGAACTACAGGGGGCGCCGCGGAGGCTTTCTTT. Translating it yields CASRTTGGAAEAFF. V is TRBV6-5 and J is TRBJ1-1; 9 bases map to TRBD1. This CDR3 has 14 amino acids. With 6 bases clipped from V and 11 bases from J, the junction kept 13 bases outside the gene matches. From germline, CDR1 is MNHEY and CDR2 SVGAGI.

The chain links TRBV6-5 to TRBJ2-1; a possible D gene is TRBD2 (6 bases). The germline CDR1 and CDR2 sequences are MNHEY and SVGAGI. This CDR3 is built from 15 residues. V shed 5 bases and J shed 6 bases, with 17 bases lying between them. This chain's CDR3 is CASSQGTPWVNEQFF. The DNA of the CDR3 is TGTGCCAGCAGTCAAGGGACTCCGTGGGTCAATGAGCAGTTCTTC.

This clone was seen only a few times. The chain uses TRBV4-3 and TRBJ1-3; TRBD1 aligns across 9 bases. The CDR3 consists of 14 residues. Trimming removed 3 bases from V and 6 bases from J; junction bases left unmatched: 3. Germline V lookup: CDR1 LGHNA, CDR2 YSLEER. CDR3: CASSHGQGPNTIYF. In DNA form, the CDR3 reads TGCGCCAGCAGCCACGGACAGGGGCCAAACACCATATATTTT.

This clone has just a few counts. This chain links TRBV6-1 with TRBJ2-5; D remains unclear. Germline V gives CDR1 MNHNS, CDR2 SASEGT. V was pared by 3 bases and J by 1 base, with 12 bases between. The CDR3 is 15 residues long. The CDR3 loop reads CASSDAHRGQETQYF. DNA of the CDR3: TGTGCCAGCAGTGATGCTCACCGCGGCCAAGAGACCCAGTACTTC.

This chain links TRBV7-2 with TRBJ2-1; the D gene is possibly TRBD1 (6 bases). Per the germline V gene, CDR1 is SGHTA and CDR2 is FQGNSA. CDR3 size: 16 residues. Trimming stripped 9 bases from V and 3 bases from J, with 21 bases between. The CDR3 nucleotides are TGTGCCAGTCTCTCAGCCACAGGGCTTCACTACAATGAGCAGTTCTTC. Its protein product is CASLSATGLHYNEQFF.

The rearrangement links TRBV7-2 to TRBJ2-1; D is uncertain. V shed 2 bases and J shed 8 bases, with 4 bases lying between them. The CDR3 extends over 11 amino acids. Germline CDR1 SGHTA, CDR2 FQGNSA. The CDR3 nucleotides read TGTGCCAGCAGCTTATTCGATGAGCAGTTCTTC. Protein product: CASSLFDEQFF.